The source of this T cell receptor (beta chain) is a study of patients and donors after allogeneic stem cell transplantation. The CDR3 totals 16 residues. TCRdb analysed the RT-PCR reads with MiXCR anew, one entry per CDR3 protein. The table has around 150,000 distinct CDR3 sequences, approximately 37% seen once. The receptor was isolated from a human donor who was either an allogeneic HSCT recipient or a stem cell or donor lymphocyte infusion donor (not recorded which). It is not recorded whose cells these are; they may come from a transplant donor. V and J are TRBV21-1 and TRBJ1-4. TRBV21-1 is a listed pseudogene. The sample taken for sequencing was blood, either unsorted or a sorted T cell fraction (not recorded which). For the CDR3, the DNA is TGTGCCAGCAGGACGACTTTCCGCTTTAAATATGAAAAACTGTTTTTT. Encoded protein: CASRTTFRFKYEKLFF.